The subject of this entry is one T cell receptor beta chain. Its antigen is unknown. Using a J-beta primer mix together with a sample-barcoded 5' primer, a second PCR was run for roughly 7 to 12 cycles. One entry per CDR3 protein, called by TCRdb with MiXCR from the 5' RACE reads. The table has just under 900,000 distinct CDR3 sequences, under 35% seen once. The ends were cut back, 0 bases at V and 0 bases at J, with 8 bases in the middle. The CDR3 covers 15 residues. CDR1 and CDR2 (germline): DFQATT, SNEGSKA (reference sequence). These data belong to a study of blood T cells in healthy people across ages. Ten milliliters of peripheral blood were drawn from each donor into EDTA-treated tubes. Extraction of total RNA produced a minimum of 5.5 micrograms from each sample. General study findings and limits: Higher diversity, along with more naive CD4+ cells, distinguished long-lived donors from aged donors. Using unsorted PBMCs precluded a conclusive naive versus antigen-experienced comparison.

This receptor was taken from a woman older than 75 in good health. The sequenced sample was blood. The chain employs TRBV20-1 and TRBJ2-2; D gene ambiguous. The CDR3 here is CSARDSVANTGELFF. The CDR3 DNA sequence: TGCAGTGCTAGAGACAGCGTGGCGAACACCGGGGAGCTGTTTTTT.